The 21 T cell receptor beta chains below all came from one sample that was sequenced in a study of blood T cell repertoires in COVID-19. Some clones are missing from TCRdb's copy, which holds only in-frame ones; the method was immunoSEQ multiplex PCR. The table includes about 140,000 clones, around 80% detected once. The sequenced material came from peripheral blood. Receptors were obtained from an elderly woman with active or convalescent COVID-19.

V is TRBV7-8 and J is TRBJ1-2; TRBD1 aligns across 7 bases. The CDR3 spans 15 residues. CDR1 SGHVS and CDR2 FQNEAQ come from the germline V gene. Trimming at V came to 5 bases and at J to 6 bases, leaving 12 bases not matched to a gene. DNA for the CDR3: TGTGCCAGCAGCGAGAACAGGGGCGGCGTACATGGCTACACCTTC. This sequence encodes CASSENRGGVHGYTF.

The chain employs TRBV7-9 and TRBJ2-2; D unresolved. This CDR3 is built from 13 residues. The germline V gene encodes CDR1 SEHNR and CDR2 FQNEAQ (reference sequence). V was trimmed by 5 bases and J by 5 bases, leaving 9 bases between them. The CDR3 here is CASSASGTGELFF. CDR3 nucleotides: TGTGCCAGCAGCGCTAGTGGTACCGGGGAGCTGTTTTTT.

This chain joins TRBV7-2 and TRBJ2-5; D uncertain. Germline CDR1 is SGHTA and CDR2 is FQGNSA. This CDR3 is built from 14 residues. V dropped 1 base and J dropped 3 bases, with 9 bases sitting between them. CDR3 DNA sequence: TGTGCCAGCAGCTTAGTAGCTAGTAAAGAGACCCAGTACTTC. Protein sequence: CASSLVASKETQYF. The whole variable domain, filled in from reference TRBV7-2 and TRBJ2-5, reads GAGVSQSPSNKVTEKGKDVELRCDPISGHTALYWYRQSLGQGLEFLIYFQGNSAPDKSGLPSDRFSAERTGGSVSTLTIQRTQQEDSAVYLCASSLVASKETQYFGPGTRLLVL.

In DNA form, the CDR3 reads TGTGCCAGCAGCATCCGGGAGCTGAACACCGGGGAGCTGTTTTTT. Translating it yields CASSIRELNTGELFF. The genes are TRBV2 and TRBJ2-2; possibly TRBD2 for D (6 bases). V was shortened by 6 bases and J by 1 base, with 12 bases between the two germline ends. Germline CDR1 SNHLY, CDR2 FYNNEI. The CDR3 extends over 15 amino acids.

There are a few counts of this clone. This chain joins TRBV4-3 and TRBJ2-3; 7 nucleotides align to TRBD1. The V gene end was trimmed by 2 bases and the J gene end by 4 bases; junction bases not matched to a gene: 9. The CDR3 is made up of 16 amino acids. CDR1 and CDR2 from the germline V gene are LGHNA and YSLEER. CDR3 in amino acids: CASSQMDRQGPDTQYF. CDR3 nucleotide sequence: TGCGCCAGCAGCCAAATGGATCGACAGGGCCCAGATACGCAGTATTTT.

This sequence joins TRBV9 and TRBJ2-5; a possible D gene is TRBD2 (5 bases). With 3 bases removed from V and 4 bases from J, the gap between germline ends came to 13 bases. The germline gives CDR1 SGDLS, CDR2 YYNGEE. The length of the CDR3 is 14 residues. DNA for the CDR3: TGTGCCAGCAGCGGGGTCCGGGGTGGAGAGACCCAGTACTTC. Amino acids: CASSGVRGGETQYF.

Comments on this clone: This specimen includes other DNA sequences encoding the same CDR3. V gene TRBV18 combines with J gene TRBJ2-5, with 7 bases fitting TRBD1. The trim removed 2 bases at V and 5 bases at J, leaving 5 bases unmatched. CDR1 is KGHSH, CDR2 LQKENI, per germline. CDR3 size: 14 residues. CDR3 sequence (DNA): TGTGCCAGCTCACCAAACAGGGGATTGGAGACCCAGTACTTC. Translating gives CASSPNRGLETQYF.

This chain connects TRBV5-4 to TRBJ2-1, with 14 nucleotides matching TRBD2. CDR3 length: 18 residues. Looked up from germline, CDR1 is SGHNT and CDR2 is YYREEE (reference sequence). V shed 4 bases and J 0 bases; nucleotides not matched to a gene: 6. The CDR3 loop is CASSRTSGGPSSYNEQFF. CDR3 coding DNA: TGTGCCAGCAGCCGGACTAGCGGGGGGCCGAGCTCCTACAATGAGCAGTTCTTC.

This rearrangement joins TRBV11-2 to TRBJ1-5, with a possible D match to TRBD1 (5 bases). The CDR3 extends over 13 amino acids. Trimming removed 8 bases from V and 4 bases from J, with 12 bases in between. Germline V gene sequence: CDR1 SGHAT, CDR2 FQNNGV. The CDR3 loop reads CASAGGENQPQHF. DNA of the CDR3: TGTGCCAGCGCAGGAGGGGAGAATCAGCCCCAGCATTTT.

This CDR3 reads CATSAPGGTEAFF. Here the CDR3 DNA reads TGTGCCACCAGTGCGCCAGGGGGAACTGAAGCTTTCTTT. The chain carries TRBV24-1 and TRBJ1-1; 7 bases are a match to TRBD1. V dropped 5 bases and J dropped 5; count of bases not matched to a gene: 4. Germline V gene sequence: CDR1 KGHDR, CDR2 SFDVKD. There are 13 residues in the CDR3.

This chain connects TRBV7-6 to TRBJ2-7; 7 bases map to TRBD2. The trim removed 1 base at V and 2 bases at J, leaving 8 bases unmatched. Germline V gives CDR1 SGHVS, CDR2 FNYEAQ. This CDR3 contains 16 residues. The CDR3 DNA is TGTGCCAGCAGCTTAGGCGGACTAGTTGAGACCTACGAGCAGTACTTC. It is translated as CASSLGGLVETYEQYF.

J is TRBJ2-1 and V is TRBV6-9; D gene ambiguous. This CDR3 is 15 amino acids long. Trimming took off 6 bases at V and 9 bases at J, with 21 bases between the two ends. The V gene's germline CDR1 is MNHGY and CDR2 SVAAGI. CDR3 residues: CASRNGVRSPGEQFF. The CDR3 DNA sequence: TGTGCCAGCAGAAATGGTGTCCGCTCTCCGGGTGAGCAGTTCTTC.

Notes on this clone: The identical CDR3 is also encoded by other nucleotide sequences in the sample. The chain has TRBV18 and TRBJ1-1; D is ambiguous. V lost 2 bases and J 1 base, leaving 5 bases between the germline ends. There are 13 residues in the CDR3. Germline V gene lookup returns CDR1 KGHSH and CDR2 LQKENI. The DNA of the CDR3 is TGTGCCAGCTCACCAGGGCAGAACACTGAAGCTTTCTTT. It yields the protein CASSPGQNTEAFF.

J is TRBJ1-1 and V is TRBV6-2 or TRBV6-3; 8 positions agree with TRBD1. Losses at the gene ends were 6 bases for V and 7 bases for J; bases not matched to a gene: 7. From germline, CDR1 is MNHEY and CDR2 SVGEGT. The CDR3 is made up of 13 amino acids. CDR3 DNA: TGTGCCAGCAGCTTTAGGACAGGGTTTGAAGCTTTCTTT. Its translation is CASSFRTGFEAFF.

The chain carries TRBV7-6 and TRBJ1-4, with D uncertain. CDR1 SGHVS and CDR2 FNYEAQ come from the germline V gene. The CDR3 sequence is 13 residues long. V lost 1 base to trimming and J lost 13 bases, with 13 bases between them. In nucleotides, the CDR3 is TGTGCCAGCAGCTTAGATGGGATGGGAGGACTGTTTTTT. It is translated as CASSLDGMGGLFF.

Only a few counts were recorded for this clone. Other DNA variants within this sample encode the same CDR3. This rearrangement joins TRBV4-3 to TRBJ1-2; D is uncertain. This CDR3 comprises 14 residues. Trimming shortened V by 0 bases and J by 2 bases, and 7 bases separated the two germline ends. Germline V lookup: CDR1 LGHNA, CDR2 YSLEER. This CDR3 reads CASSQELGNYGYTF. CDR3 in DNA: TGCGCCAGCAGCCAAGAACTAGGAAACTATGGCTACACCTTC.

A word on this clone: This clone may be a read error of a much larger clone one base away. The J gene is TRBJ2-7, the V gene TRBV7-2; no clear D. The CDR3 is 11 amino acids. Germline V gene sequence: CDR1 SGHTA, CDR2 FQGNSA. Trimming shortened V by 5 bases and J by 1 base, and 3 bases separated the two germline ends. The CDR3 loop is CASSLSYEQYF. The DNA of the CDR3 is TGTGCCAGCAGCCTATCCTACGAGCAGTACTTC.

The chain recombines TRBV12-5 with TRBJ2-7; a weak D match, TRBD1 (5 bases). This CDR3 is built from 15 residues. Germline loops: CDR1 LGHNT, CDR2 FRNRAP. Trimming cost V 2 bases and J 6 bases, with 17 bases left between them. The CDR3 here is CASGLTLSTGSEQYF. The CDR3, as DNA: TGTGCTAGTGGTTTGACCCTCTCTACAGGTTCCGAGCAGTACTTC.

This clone was observed a handful of times. The rearrangement joins TRBV27 to TRBJ2-7; tentative D call: TRBD2 (5 bases). V shed 3 bases and J shed 6 bases, with 6 bases lying between them. Germline loops: CDR1 MNHEY, CDR2 SMNVEV (reference sequence). The CDR3 sequence is 11 residues long. CDR3: CASSFEGEQYF. As DNA, the CDR3 is TGTGCCAGCAGTTTCGAGGGCGAGCAGTACTTC.

This clone was recorded a few times. The chain joins TRBV5-5 to TRBJ1-6, with D possibly TRBD1 on 5 matching bases. Trimming took off 4 bases at V and 0 bases at J, with 17 bases between the two ends. Germline V gives CDR1 SGHKS, CDR2 YYEKEE (reference sequence). CDR3 length: 18 amino acids. The CDR3 here is CASSPRGGEGSYNSPLHF. The DNA of the CDR3 is TGTGCCAGCAGCCCGCGGGGAGGGGAAGGCTCCTATAATTCACCCCTCCACTTT. The full variable domain, its missing parts supplied by reference TRBV5-5 and TRBJ1-6, is DAGVTQSPTHLIKTRGQQVTLRCSPISGHKSVSWYQQVLGQGPQFIFQYYEKEERGRGNFPDRFSARQFPNYSSELNVNALLLGDSALYLCASSPRGGEGSYNSPLHFGNGTRLTVT.

V gene TRBV4-1 combines with J gene TRBJ1-2, with 7 bases matching TRBD1. This CDR3 region has 15 residues. The junction had 5 bases not matched to a gene; V was cut back by 0 bases and J by 4 bases. Per germline, CDR1 MGHRA and CDR2 YSYEKL. CDR3 DNA: TGCGCCAGCAGCCAAGAAAGGGGGCTGGCCTATGGCTACACCTTC. Translating it yields CASSQERGLAYGYTF.